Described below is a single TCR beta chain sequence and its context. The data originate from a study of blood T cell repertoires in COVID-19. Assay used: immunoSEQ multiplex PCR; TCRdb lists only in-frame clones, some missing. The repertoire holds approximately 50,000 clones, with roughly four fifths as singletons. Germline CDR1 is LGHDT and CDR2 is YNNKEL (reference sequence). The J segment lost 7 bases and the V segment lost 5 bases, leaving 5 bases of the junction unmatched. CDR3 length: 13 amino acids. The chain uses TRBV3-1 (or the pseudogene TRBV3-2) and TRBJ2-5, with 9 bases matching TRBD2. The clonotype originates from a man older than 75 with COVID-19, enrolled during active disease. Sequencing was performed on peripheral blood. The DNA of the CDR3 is TGTGCCAGCAGCGGACTACTAGCGGGGACCCAGTACTTC. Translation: CASSGLLAGTQYF.